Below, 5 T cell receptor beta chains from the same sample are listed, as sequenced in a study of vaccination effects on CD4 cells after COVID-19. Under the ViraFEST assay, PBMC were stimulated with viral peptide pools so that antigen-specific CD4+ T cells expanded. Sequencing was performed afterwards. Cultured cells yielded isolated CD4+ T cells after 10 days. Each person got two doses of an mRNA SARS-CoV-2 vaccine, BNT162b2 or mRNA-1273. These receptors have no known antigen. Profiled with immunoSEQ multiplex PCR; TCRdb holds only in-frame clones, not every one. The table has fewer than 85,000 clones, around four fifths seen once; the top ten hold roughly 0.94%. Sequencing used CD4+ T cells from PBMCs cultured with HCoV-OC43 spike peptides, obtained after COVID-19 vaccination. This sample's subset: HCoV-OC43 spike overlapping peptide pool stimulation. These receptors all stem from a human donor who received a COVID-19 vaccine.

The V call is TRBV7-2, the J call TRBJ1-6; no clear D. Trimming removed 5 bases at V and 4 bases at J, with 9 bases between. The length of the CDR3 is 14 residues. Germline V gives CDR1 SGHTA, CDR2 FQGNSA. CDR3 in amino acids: CASSRGVYNSPLHF. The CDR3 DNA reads TGTGCCAGCAGCCGTGGGGTTTATAATTCACCCCTCCACTTT.

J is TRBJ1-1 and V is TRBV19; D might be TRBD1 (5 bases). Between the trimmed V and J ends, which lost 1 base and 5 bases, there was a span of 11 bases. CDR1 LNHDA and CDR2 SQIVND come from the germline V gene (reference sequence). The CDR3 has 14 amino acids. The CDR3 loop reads CASSIGGGWTEAFF. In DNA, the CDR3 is TGTGCCAGTAGTATAGGGGGGGGTTGGACTGAAGCTTTCTTT.

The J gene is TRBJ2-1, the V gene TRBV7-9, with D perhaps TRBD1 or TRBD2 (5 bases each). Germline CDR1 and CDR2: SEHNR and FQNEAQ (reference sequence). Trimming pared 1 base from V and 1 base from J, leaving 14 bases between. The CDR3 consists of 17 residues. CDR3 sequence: CASSLDGPGSSYNEQFF. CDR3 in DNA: TGTGCCAGCAGCTTAGACGGGCCAGGGAGTTCCTACAATGAGCAGTTCTTC.

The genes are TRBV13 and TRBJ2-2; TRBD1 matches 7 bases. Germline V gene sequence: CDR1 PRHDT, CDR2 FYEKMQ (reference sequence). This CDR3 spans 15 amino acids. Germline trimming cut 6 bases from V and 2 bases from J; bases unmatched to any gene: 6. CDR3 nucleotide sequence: TGTGCCAGCAGGGCCGGGACAGCCAACACCGGGGAGCTGTTTTTT. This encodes CASRAGTANTGELFF.

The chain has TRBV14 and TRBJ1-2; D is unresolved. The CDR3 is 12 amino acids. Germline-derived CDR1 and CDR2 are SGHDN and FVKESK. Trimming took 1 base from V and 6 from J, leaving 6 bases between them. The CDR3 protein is CASSQGGDGYTF. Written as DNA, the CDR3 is TGTGCCAGCAGCCAAGGTGGGGATGGCTACACCTTC.